These 5 T cell receptor beta chains share one sample of origin, sequenced in a study of blood T cell repertoires in COVID-19. Generated by immunoSEQ multiplex PCR, the TCRdb table keeps only in-frame clones and is missing some. The table lists approximately 310,000 clones, around 85% of them singletons, with around 1.8% in the top ten. The sequencing sample was made of PBMCs or T cells enriched from blood (not recorded which). Receptors were obtained from a woman aged 25 to 39 who had been exposed to COVID-19.

The rearrangement links TRBV5-1 to TRBJ2-2; D uncertain. Germline V gives CDR1 SGHRS, CDR2 YFSETQ. The V end lost 4 bases, the J end lost 7 bases, and 11 bases lay between the germline ends. This CDR3 has 13 amino acids. In DNA, the CDR3 is TGCGCCAGCAGCCCGGTGCCGAACGGGGAGCTGTTTTTT. Protein sequence: CASSPVPNGELFF. Full variable domain (remainder filled in from reference TRBV5-1 and TRBJ2-2): KAGVTQTPRYLIKTRGQQVTLSCSPISGHRSVSWYQQTPGQGLQFLFEYFSETQRNKGNFPGRFSGRQFSNSRSEMNVSTLELGDSALYLCASSPVPNGELFFGEGSRLTVL.

The V and J genes are TRBV9 and TRBJ1-3; the match to TRBD1 covers 7 bases. The CDR3 loop spans 14 amino acids. The germline V gene encodes CDR1 SGDLS and CDR2 YYNGEE. Trimming took 0 bases from V and 8 from J; bases not matched to a gene: 5. The CDR3: CASSVVGGYDTIYF. CDR3 sequence (DNA): TGTGCCAGCAGCGTAGTAGGGGGCTACGACACCATATATTTT.

The chain couples TRBV7-6 to TRBJ1-5; 10 positions match TRBD1. Trimming removed 1 base from V and 2 bases from J; junction bases left unmatched: 8. The CDR3 has 18 residues. Germline-derived CDR1 and CDR2 are SGHVS and FNYEAQ. The chain's CDR3 is CASSLEADRGDGNQPQHF. CDR3 coding DNA: TGTGCCAGCAGCTTAGAAGCGGACAGGGGGGACGGCAATCAGCCCCAGCATTTT.

This chain joins TRBV27 and TRBJ2-1, with TRBD2 matching 10 bases. CDR3 length equals 15 residues. Germline V gene data show CDR1 as MNHEY and CDR2 as SMNVEV (reference sequence). V shed 4 bases and J 4 bases; nucleotides not matched to a gene: 4. The CDR3 reads CASSSGTSVYNEQFF. The DNA of the CDR3 is TGTGCCAGCAGTTCCGGGACTAGCGTATACAATGAGCAGTTCTTC.

The chain recombines TRBV5-4 with TRBJ1-5, with D possibly being TRBD1 (5 bases). CDR1 and CDR2 from the germline V gene are SGHNT and YYREEE (reference sequence). V gave up 2 bases and J gave up 3 bases, with 15 bases separating them. This CDR3 region has 16 residues. CDR3 sequence (DNA): TGTGCCAGCAGCTTCAGGGTGCCAACTACCAATCAGCCCCAGCATTTT. Protein product: CASSFRVPTTNQPQHF.